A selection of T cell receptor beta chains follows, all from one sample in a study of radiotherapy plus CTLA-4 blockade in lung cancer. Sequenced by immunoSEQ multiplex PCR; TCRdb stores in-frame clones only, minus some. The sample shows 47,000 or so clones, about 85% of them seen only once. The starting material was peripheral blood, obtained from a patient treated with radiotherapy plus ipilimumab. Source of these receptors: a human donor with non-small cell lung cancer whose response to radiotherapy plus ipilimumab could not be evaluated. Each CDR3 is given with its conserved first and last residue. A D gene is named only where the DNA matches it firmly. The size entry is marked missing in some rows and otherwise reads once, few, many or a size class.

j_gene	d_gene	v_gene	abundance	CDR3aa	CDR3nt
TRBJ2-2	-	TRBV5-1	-	CASSTDPVNTGGLFF	TGCGCCAGCAGCACGGACCCCGTTAACACCGGGGGGCTGTTTTTT
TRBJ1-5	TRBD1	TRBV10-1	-	CASRKNLRDRGHQPQHF	TGCGCCAGCAGAAAGAACCTCCGGGACAGGGGACATCAGCCCCAGCATTTT
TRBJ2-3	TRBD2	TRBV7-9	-	CASSPSGSFTDTQYF	TGTGCCAGCAGCCCGAGCGGGAGTTTCACAGATACGCAGTATTTT
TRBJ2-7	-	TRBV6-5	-	CASSRTEYYEQYF	TGTGCCAGCAGCCGGACAGAATACTACGAGCAGTACTTC
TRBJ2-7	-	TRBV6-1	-	CASSERHPYEQYF	TGTGCCAGCAGTGAAAGACACCCCTACGAGCAGTACTTC
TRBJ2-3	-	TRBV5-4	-	CASSLPGMGTDTQYF	TGTGCCAGCAGCTTGCCAGGGATGGGCACAGATACGCAGTATTTT
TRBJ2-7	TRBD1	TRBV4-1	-	CASSQPLIAGQGPYEQYF	TGCGCCAGCAGCCAACCCCTCATTGCGGGACAGGGACCCTACGAGCAGTACTTC
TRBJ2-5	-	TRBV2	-	CASRITEYQETQYF	TGTGCCAGCAGGATTACAGAGTACCAAGAGACCCAGTACTTC
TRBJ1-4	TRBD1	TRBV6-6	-	CASTPGQGAVGEKLFF	TGTGCCAGCACACCGGGACAGGGGGCCGTCGGTGAAAAACTGTTTTTT
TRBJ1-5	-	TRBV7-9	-	CASSLDSSNQPQHF	TGTGCCAGCAGCTTGGACAGTAGCAATCAGCCCCAGCATTTT
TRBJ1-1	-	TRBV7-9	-	CASSQSYVEAFF	TGTGCCAGCAGCCAATCCTATGTTGAAGCTTTCTTT
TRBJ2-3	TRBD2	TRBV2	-	CASDLIAGFTDTQYF	TGTGCCAGCGACCTAATAGCGGGCTTCACAGATACGCAGTATTTT
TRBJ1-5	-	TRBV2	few	CASSERVGVKQPQHF	TGTGCCAGCAGTGAAAGAGTCGGGGTAAAACAGCCCCAGCATTTT
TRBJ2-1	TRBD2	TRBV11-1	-	CASSRGVGGGSSYNEQFF	TGTGCCAGCAGTAGAGGCGTGGGGGGAGGGAGCTCCTACAATGAGCAGTTCTTC
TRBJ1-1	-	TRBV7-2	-	CASRRVNTEAFF	TGTGCCAGCAGGAGAGTGAACACTGAAGCTTTCTTT
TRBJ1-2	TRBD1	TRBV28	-	CASRSGQDYGYTF	TGTGCCAGCAGGTCGGGACAGGACTATGGCTACACCTTC
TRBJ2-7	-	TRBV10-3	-	CATGEGFSDEQYF	TGTGCCACCGGAGAGGGTTTTTCGGACGAGCAGTACTTC
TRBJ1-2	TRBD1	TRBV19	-	CASSSTRGQGAFGYTF	TGTGCCAGTAGTTCCACCCGGGGACAGGGGGCGTTTGGCTACACCTTC
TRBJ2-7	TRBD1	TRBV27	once	CASSPGQVLYEQYF	TGTGCCAGCAGTCCGGGACAGGTTCTCTACGAGCAGTACTTC
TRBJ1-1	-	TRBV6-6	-	CASMRAINTEAFF	TGTGCCAGCATGAGGGCCATTAACACTGAAGCTTTCTTT
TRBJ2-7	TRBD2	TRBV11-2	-	CASTLNGAGESYEQYF	TGTGCCAGCACCCTAAACGGGGCGGGAGAGTCCTACGAGCAGTACTTC
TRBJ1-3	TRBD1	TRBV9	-	CASSPRTGNTIYF	TGTGCCAGCAGCCCTCGGACAGGGAACACCATATATTTT
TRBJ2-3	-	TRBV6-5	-	CASSYLWGRGSDTQYF	TGTGCCAGCAGTTATTTATGGGGCAGGGGCTCAGATACGCAGTATTTT
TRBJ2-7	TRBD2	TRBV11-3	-	CASSLLGTSVLGHEQYF	TGTGCCAGCAGCTTACTAGGGACTAGCGTGTTAGGTCACGAGCAGTACTTC
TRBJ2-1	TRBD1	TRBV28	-	CASSLRGQLLFFQQFF	TGTGCCAGCAGTTTAAGGGGACAGTTACTCTTTTTTCAGCAGTTCTTC
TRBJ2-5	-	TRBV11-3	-	CASSFAGREETQYF	TGTGCCAGCAGCTTCGCCGGACGGGAGGAGACCCAGTACTTC
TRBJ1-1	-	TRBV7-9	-	CASSLDHGTEAFF	TGTGCCAGCAGCTTAGACCACGGCACTGAAGCTTTCTTT
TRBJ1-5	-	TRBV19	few	CASSSQVLSNQPQHF	TGTGCCAGTAGTTCTCAGGTCCTTAGCAATCAGCCCCAGCATTTT
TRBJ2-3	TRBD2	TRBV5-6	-	CASSQYSGLDVPADTQYF	TGTGCCAGCAGCCAATACTCGGGACTAGATGTTCCCGCAGATACGCAGTATTTT
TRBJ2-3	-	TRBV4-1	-	CASSQVRSSGLDTQYF	TGCGCCAGCAGCCAAGTACGGAGCAGCGGTTTAGATACGCAGTATTTT
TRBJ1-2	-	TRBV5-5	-	CASSSRPEAPPSNYGYTF	TGTGCCAGCAGCTCCCGTCCGGAGGCGCCCCCTTCTAACTATGGCTACACCTTC
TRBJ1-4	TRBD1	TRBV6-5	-	CASSLGDRSMEKLFF	TGTGCCAGCAGTCTGGGGGACAGGTCGATGGAAAAACTGTTTTTT
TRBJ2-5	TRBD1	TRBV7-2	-	CASSPGTGGETQYF	TGTGCCAGCAGCCCCGGGACAGGGGGGGAGACCCAGTACTTC
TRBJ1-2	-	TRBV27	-	CASSWAGYGYTF	TGTGCCAGCAGTTGGGCAGGCTATGGCTACACCTTC
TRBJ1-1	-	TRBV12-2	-	CASRLVAPHTEAFF	TGTGCAAGTCGCTTAGTGGCACCCCACACTGAAGCTTTCTTT
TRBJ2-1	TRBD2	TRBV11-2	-	CASSLGRTSGKYNEQFF	TGTGCCAGCAGCTTAGGCCGGACTAGCGGGAAGTACAATGAGCAGTTCTTC
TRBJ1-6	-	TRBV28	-	CASSFNAGWANSPLHF	TGTGCCAGCAGTTTTAATGCAGGGTGGGCGAATTCACCCCTCCACTTT